Sequencing of this T cell receptor beta chain was carried out in a study of PD-1 blockade in classical Hodgkin lymphoma (TCRdb year 2020). For context, the study as a whole: Nivolumab dosing was 3 mg/kg intravenously every 2 weeks, continuing until either disease progression or unacceptable toxicity. A peripheral blood immune signature of response to PD-1 blockade in classical Hodgkin lymphoma was defined using TCR beta sequencing and CyTOF.

What the research found in general, with its limitations: Only a single clinical trial cohort was studied, and what caused the repertoire differences, possibly disease activity or prior therapy, remained undefined. Lower diversity was observed in patients in whom nivolumab was started less than 1 year after ASCT, and these patients were excluded from later analyses so that confounding by immune reconstitution would be avoided. By C4D1, a significant rise was seen in CD4+ TCR diversity but not in CD8+ TCR diversity (p=0.0027 vs p=0.16), and the rise was most apparent among complete responders (p=0.02). Baseline diversity similar to that of newly diagnosed patients was observed in trial patients achieving complete response, whereas significantly lower diversity was observed in partial responders and progressors. Baseline TCR diversity was reported to be lower in newly diagnosed patients than in healthy donors and to be lower still in relapsed/refractory patients.

Genomic DNA was extracted with the Qiagen DNeasy kit from unsorted PBMCs and from negatively selected CD4+ and CD8+ fractions. TCR beta CDR3 regions were subjected to amplification by immunoSEQ multiplex PCR with primers that anneal to V and J segments. A synthetic immune receptor repertoire was used to minimize amplification bias, and any residual bias was removed computationally once sequencing was done. The authors' pipeline ran thus. Custom Python scripts were used to quantify repertoire diversity as the Shannon entropy index. The unsorted, CD4+ and CD8+ repertoires were each analyzed separately, with the exception of combined analyses, where CD4+ and CD8+ sequences were merged in silico. Clonal expansion was defined as a frequency increase of at least 2-fold after treatment compared with C1D1, and clones undetected at baseline were assigned a pseudocount of 0.5. Clones with 0 or 1 copy at C1D1 were classified as singleton clones, and clones with 2 or more copies were classified as non-singleton clones. By matching protein sequences in sorted samples from the same patient, clones expanded in unsorted samples were annotated as CD4+, CD8+ or unknown. Diversity changes from C1D1 to C4D1 were tested in paired samples using Wilcoxon tests. Held by TCRdb, this immuneACCESS table contains in-frame sequences only and omits some clones. Under half of the omission traces to an unresolved V gene where checked; the cause of the rest is unknown. V, J and clone size are those of that table, while D and trimming were read from the DNA. The sample includes 15,000 to 25,000 clones, with roughly nine tenths observed a single time. 4.5% to 6.5% of the sample is taken by the ten largest.

Taken from the germline V gene (reference sequence), the CDR1 and CDR2 loops are LNHDA and SQIVND. Counted from cysteine to phenylalanine, this CDR3 has 11 amino acids. The only DNA kept is the CDR3, 33 bases in frame from the first base. A distance of 14 bases separates the germline ends of V and J, which lose 5 bases and 15 bases respectively. This sample's time point label indicates: cycle 4 day 1 (C4D1), after around six weeks of nivolumab. Relapse after autologous stem cell transplantation had occurred in all trial patients, and cohorts A, B and C were distinguished by prior brentuximab vedotin exposure. A Miltenyi CD8+ T cell isolation kit was used for magnetic negative selection to purify CD8+ T cells from thawed PBMCs. A total of fewer than 65 patients with relapsed/refractory classical Hodgkin lymphoma made up the trial cohort, and each patient's best overall response was complete response, partial response or progressive disease. In the multi-cohort phase II CheckMate 205 trial, trial patients received single-agent nivolumab. An independent review committee assessed best overall response by applying the 2007 International Working Group response criteria. Trial PBMCs were collected just before the start of nivolumab (C1D1) and during therapy at cycle 2 day 1 and cycle 4 day 1. Peripheral blood was collected in 8 mL Vacutainer Cell Preparation Tubes, from which PBMCs were isolated by centrifugation and then cryopreserved. Purified CD4+ and CD8+ fractions were generated only in cases for which an additional PBMC sample was available. Magnetically labelled cells were removed on LS columns in a quadroMACS separator, and the flow-through was collected as the purified fraction.

A remark on this clone: This clone's antigen is unknown. No much larger clone is present one base from it, and per-base qualities are unavailable.

The rearranged chain carries TRBV19 and TRBJ2-1; TRBD2 could be the D gene, as 5 bases match. The TCR was taken from a human donor with classical Hodgkin lymphoma. Sequenced here: CD8+ T cells from blood, sampled before the fourth cycle of nivolumab. This receptor has the CDR3 CASSPGGVRFF. The sequence in DNA is TGTGCCAGTAGTCCAGGAGGTGTGCGGTTCTTC.